Listed below are T cell receptor beta chains from one sample, sequenced in a study of response to subunit inactivated influenza vaccine. TCRdb reanalysed the RT-PCR reads using MiXCR and keeps one entry per CDR3 protein. The sample consists of roughly 570,000 distinct CDR3 sequences, 13% of them appearing once. The sequencing here drew on PBMCs from blood, taken roughly 46 days after vaccination. Every receptor here comes from a man between 45 and 60 years old who received an inactivated influenza vaccine. Both conserved end residues are part of each CDR3. D genes are given only for firm matches. Size is omitted from some rows. Given values are once, few, many or a class for expanded clones.

j_call: TRBJ2-3; v_call: TRBV15; clone_size: many; d_call: TRBD2; cdr3_nt: TGTGCCACCAGCCCGGTTCGGCGGGAGATCACAGATACGCAGTATTTT; cdr3_aa: CATSPVRREITDTQYF
j_call: TRBJ2-5; v_call: TRBV7-9; clone_size: few; d_call: .; cdr3_nt: TGTGCCAGCAGCTTATGGACTGAACAAGAGACCCAGTACTTC; cdr3_aa: CASSLWTEQETQYF
j_call: TRBJ2-1; v_call: TRBV5-1; clone_size: many; d_call: TRBD1; cdr3_nt: TGCGCCAGCAGCTCGACAGGGAGTTCCTACAATGAGCAGTTCTTC; cdr3_aa: CASSSTGSSYNEQFF
j_call: TRBJ2-1; v_call: TRBV7-2; clone_size: .; d_call: TRBD2; cdr3_nt: TGTGCCAGCGGGGGGGGAGGAGCGGGAGGCAATGAGCAGTTCTTC; cdr3_aa: CASGGGGAGGNEQFF
j_call: TRBJ2-1; v_call: TRBV7-9; clone_size: .; d_call: .; cdr3_nt: TGTGCCAGCAGCCCAACCCGACAGAATGAGCAGTTCTTC; cdr3_aa: CASSPTRQNEQFF
j_call: TRBJ1-1; v_call: TRBV15; clone_size: many; d_call: .; cdr3_nt: TGTGCCACCAGCAGAGATACGTTGGGGGGGGAGACTGAAGCTTTCTTT; cdr3_aa: CATSRDTLGGETEAFF
j_call: TRBJ2-3; v_call: TRBV5-8; clone_size: .; d_call: TRBD2; cdr3_nt: TGTGCCAGCAGTGGACTAGCGGCCCTTAGCACAGATACGCAGTATTTT; cdr3_aa: CASSGLAALSTDTQYF
j_call: TRBJ2-7; v_call: TRBV20-1; clone_size: many; d_call: TRBD2; cdr3_nt: TGCAGTGCTAGAGAGGCCTACTCACGGGGAGGTAGCGGGAGGGGTGAGCAGTACTTC; cdr3_aa: CSAREAYSRGGSGRGEQYF
j_call: TRBJ2-2; v_call: TRBV28; clone_size: many; d_call: TRBD1; cdr3_nt: TGTGCCAGCAGTTCCACCGGGACAGGGCGCACCGGGGAGCTGTTTTTT; cdr3_aa: CASSSTGTGRTGELFF
j_call: TRBJ2-3; v_call: TRBV12-3/TRBV12-4; clone_size: .; d_call: .; cdr3_nt: TGTGCCAGCAGGTTCCTACAGAAGAACACAGATACGCAGTATTTT; cdr3_aa: CASRFLQKNTDTQYF
j_call: TRBJ1-5; v_call: TRBV20-1; clone_size: .; d_call: .; cdr3_nt: TGCAGTGCGACCCAGGAGGGGGGGCCGCCCCAGCATTTT; cdr3_aa: CSATQEGGPPQHF
j_call: TRBJ1-6; v_call: TRBV12-3/TRBV12-4; clone_size: .; d_call: .; cdr3_nt: TGTGCCAGCAGTTTTTCGGGGAGGAATTCACCCCTCCACTTT; cdr3_aa: CASSFSGRNSPLHF
j_call: TRBJ2-7; v_call: TRBV25-1; clone_size: few; d_call: TRBD2; cdr3_nt: TGTGCCAGCAGGGGGACAGGGGTAGCTAGTGCGACTAGCGGGAGGGGTTACGAGCAGTACTTC; cdr3_aa: CASRGTGVASATSGRGYEQYF
j_call: TRBJ1-2; v_call: TRBV7-2; clone_size: few; d_call: .; cdr3_nt: TGTGCCAGCAGCTTAGCGCCAGGGTTTGGTGGCTACACCTTC; cdr3_aa: CASSLAPGFGGYTF
j_call: TRBJ1-2; v_call: TRBV4-3; clone_size: many; d_call: .; cdr3_nt: TGCGCCAGCAGCCAAGACCACGGAGGTCGAAGGTTCAATGGCTACACCTTC; cdr3_aa: CASSQDHGGRRFNGYTF
j_call: TRBJ1-3; v_call: TRBV7-2; clone_size: .; d_call: .; cdr3_nt: TGTGCCAGCAGCTTAGGGGGGTTAAGCTCTGGAAACACCATATATTTT; cdr3_aa: CASSLGGLSSGNTIYF
j_call: TRBJ1-5; v_call: TRBV6-2/TRBV6-3; clone_size: .; d_call: TRBD1; cdr3_nt: TGTGCCAGCAGCATGAGAGCTGCGACAGGGCGGCTTTGGGAGCAGCCCCAGCATTTT; cdr3_aa: CASSMRAATGRLWEQPQHF
j_call: TRBJ1-1; v_call: TRBV20-1; clone_size: few; d_call: .; cdr3_nt: TGCAGTGCTAGCCCGGGACGGACTATGAACACTGAAGCTTTCTTT; cdr3_aa: CSASPGRTMNTEAFF
j_call: TRBJ1-5; v_call: TRBV3-1; clone_size: few; d_call: .; cdr3_nt: TGTGCCAGCAGCCAAGGGCAGTATAGCAATCAGCCCCAGCATTTT; cdr3_aa: CASSQGQYSNQPQHF
j_call: TRBJ1-1; v_call: TRBV15; clone_size: few; d_call: TRBD1; cdr3_nt: TGTGCCACCAGCACACAGGGGGCTGAAGCTTTCTTT; cdr3_aa: CATSTQGAEAFF
j_call: TRBJ2-7; v_call: TRBV20-1; clone_size: few; d_call: TRBD2; cdr3_nt: TGCAGTGCCCCGGGACTAGCGGGAGGGAGCTCCTACGAGCAGTACTTC; cdr3_aa: CSAPGLAGGSSYEQYF
j_call: TRBJ2-7; v_call: TRBV15; clone_size: .; d_call: .; cdr3_nt: TGTGCCACCAGCAGAGAAGTGGGGGAGCAGTACTTC; cdr3_aa: CATSREVGEQYF
j_call: TRBJ2-7; v_call: TRBV28; clone_size: few; d_call: .; cdr3_nt: TGTGCCAGCAGTCCGCGACAGTTTTCCTACGAGCAGTACTTC; cdr3_aa: CASSPRQFSYEQYF
j_call: TRBJ2-5; v_call: TRBV28; clone_size: .; d_call: .; cdr3_nt: TGTGCCAGCAGATCCACGGGATTGTTGGAGACCCAGTACTTC; cdr3_aa: CASRSTGLLETQYF
j_call: TRBJ2-1; v_call: TRBV10-3; clone_size: few; d_call: .; cdr3_nt: TGTGCCATCAGTGAGTCTTTTTCTCGCCGTCGACTGAACGAGCAGTTCTTC; cdr3_aa: CAISESFSRRRLNEQFF
j_call: TRBJ2-5; v_call: TRBV7-9; clone_size: once; d_call: TRBD2; cdr3_nt: TGTGCCAGCAGCTCTAGCGGGGGGCAGCAAGAGACCCAGTACTTC; cdr3_aa: CASSSSGGQQETQYF
j_call: TRBJ1-2; v_call: TRBV7-9; clone_size: .; d_call: TRBD1; cdr3_nt: TGTGCCAGCAGCGCCGGGACAGATCACTATGGCTACACCTTC; cdr3_aa: CASSAGTDHYGYTF
j_call: TRBJ1-2; v_call: TRBV29-1; clone_size: few; d_call: TRBD1; cdr3_nt: TGCAGCGTGCTCCCCCCCGGGACAGCCTCCTATGGCTACACCTTC; cdr3_aa: CSVLPPGTASYGYTF
j_call: TRBJ2-5; v_call: TRBV20-1; clone_size: few; d_call: TRBD2; cdr3_nt: TGCAGTGCTAGAGCGGGACTAGCGGGGGGGCCCCTACTTCGAAAGACCCAGTACTTC; cdr3_aa: CSARAGLAGGPLLRKTQYF
j_call: TRBJ1-2; v_call: TRBV12-3/TRBV12-4; clone_size: .; d_call: .; cdr3_nt: TGTGCCAGCAGCCCCCTCGGGTATGGCTACACCTTC; cdr3_aa: CASSPLGYGYTF
j_call: TRBJ2-6; v_call: TRBV4-3; clone_size: .; d_call: .; cdr3_nt: TGCGCCAGCAGCCAAGGCCGGATGGCTGGGGCCAACGTCCTGACTTTC; cdr3_aa: CASSQGRMAGANVLTF
j_call: TRBJ2-1; v_call: TRBV4-2; clone_size: .; d_call: .; cdr3_nt: TGTGCCAGCAGCCAAACTAATGAGCAGTTCTTC; cdr3_aa: CASSQTNEQFF
j_call: TRBJ1-4; v_call: TRBV6-5; clone_size: few; d_call: .; cdr3_nt: TGTGCCAGCAGTTCAAACAGTGGGGAAAAACTGTTTTTT; cdr3_aa: CASSSNSGEKLFF
j_call: TRBJ2-5; v_call: TRBV20-1; clone_size: many; d_call: TRBD2; cdr3_nt: TGCAGTGCTAGCCGGACTAGTCAGGAGACCCAGTACTTC; cdr3_aa: CSASRTSQETQYF
j_call: TRBJ2-2; v_call: TRBV20-1; clone_size: many; d_call: .; cdr3_nt: TGCAGTGCGGCCCGACCGGGAGTAACCGGGGAGCTGTTTTTT; cdr3_aa: CSAARPGVTGELFF